This T cell receptor (beta chain) was sequenced for a study of blood T cell repertoires in COVID-19. Looked up from germline, CDR1 is SGHRS and CDR2 is YFSETQ. V gave up 3 bases and J gave up 5 bases, with 15 bases separating them. The CDR3 contains 14 residues. This clone has only a few counts. Sequencing was performed with immunoSEQ multiplex PCR; in TCRdb, only in-frame clones are kept and a portion is missing. The table shows roughly 100,000 clones, with 80% to 85% occurring only once. The sequence derives from a woman of 80 years or more with acute or convalescent COVID-19. The chain carries TRBV5-1 and TRBJ2-7; perhaps TRBD1 as D (6 bases). Sequences were obtained from peripheral blood. This CDR3 reads CASSSAGAVNEQYF. In DNA, the CDR3 is TGCGCCAGCAGCTCAGCAGGGGCGGTCAACGAGCAGTACTTC.